A selection of T cell receptor beta chains follows, all from one sample in a study of T-cell reconstitution after alpha-beta-depleted transplantation in children. TCRdb called the PCR reads again in MiXCR, with one record for every CDR3 protein. Here the sample spans 400,000 to 450,000 distinct CDR3 sequences, 43% being singletons. The sample here was PBMCs, taken before TCRalphabeta/CD19-depleted stem cell transplant. The receptors originated from a girl aged 2 to 9 with aplastic anemia, due to receive a stem cell transplant. CDR3s leave out the opening cysteine and the closing phenylalanine or tryptophan.

V	CDR3
TRBV5-6	ASSLGLAREDTQY
TRBV10-3	AISYTSGDQPQH
TRBV20-1	SARVQAGGTDTQY
TRBV6-2/TRBV6-3	ASSTGFHYEQY
TRBV6-1	ASTGDRGSYNSPLH
TRBV30	AWNPGPSTDTQY
TRBV20-1	SASPGDKEGLMNTEAF
TRBV12-3/TRBV12-4	ASSLEQGGTYEQY
TRBV4-1	ASSSVGQGNYNEQF
TRBV7-9	ASVRGTSTEQY
TRBV20-1	SARDPVLVAGLTDTQY
TRBV7-9	ASSGPGQGQGYT
TRBV7-6	ASSPRWVSGSNEQF
TRBV29-1	SVAEGYEEQY
TRBV6-1	ASSARLAGVQTLGQF
TRBV20-1	SARERGQGVEQY
TRBV7-9	ASSPPTSTQQY
TRBV20-1	SASSLAGSKNIQY
TRBV6-5	ASSYSRAAGANVLT
TRBV5-6	ASSSPDTVSYNEQF
TRBV5-1	ASSLVRAPGELF
TRBV7-2	ASSLGPRSNQPQH
TRBV2	ASSEPVAGYEQY
TRBV20-1	SAAQLEGPTDTQY
TRBV20-1	SASGLAPYEQY
TRBV15	ATSRVGQGNEQY
TRBV6-5	ASSLSGDGYT
TRBV4-3	ASSRGLAGEVGYNEQF
TRBV10-3	AISESHTGGRDTQY
TRBV28	ASSLGEGHYNEQF
TRBV12-3/TRBV12-4	ATGDGVSYNSPLH
TRBV20-1	SAREPQGWGNIQY
TRBV10-3	AVSFSGRALKLDTQY
TRBV20-1	SAGFSPNEQF
TRBV29-1	SVDGLAGGPAVSRDTQY
TRBV20-1	SATGLAGAETQY
TRBV24-1	ATSATLLRTATYGYT
TRBV9	ASSAPGQGSSDTQY
TRBV7-3	ASSRNRVSTDTQY
TRBV20-1	SAGGIKTGGNNEQF
TRBV7-8	ASNRGTSGNTEAF
TRBV20-1	SAREGGAGYTDTQY
TRBV7-9	ASSSPYQETQY
TRBV2	ASSEGRGGQDTQY
TRBV20-1	SASLGQGAQVGYGYT